The sequence of this T cell receptor beta chain was determined in a study of T cell repertoires in cytomegalovirus infection. Each CDR3 protein is one row after TCRdb ran MiXCR on the reads. The profile shows approximately 180,000 distinct CDR3 sequences, about 21% of them singletons. The germline V gene has CDR1 SGHRS and CDR2 YFSETQ. Trimming pared 4 bases from V and 0 bases from J, leaving 11 bases between. The CDR3 has 16 residues. Sequenced input: PBMCs. This rearrangement joins TRBV5-1 to TRBJ2-6; D might be TRBD1 (6 bases). This TCR was recovered from a human donor in good health (CMV status not recorded). Some clones in this sample may be carry-over from other donors' samples. The CDR3 is CASSLRTDSGANVLTF. Written as DNA, the CDR3 is TGCGCCAGCAGCCTTAGGACAGACTCTGGGGCCAACGTCCTGACTTTC.